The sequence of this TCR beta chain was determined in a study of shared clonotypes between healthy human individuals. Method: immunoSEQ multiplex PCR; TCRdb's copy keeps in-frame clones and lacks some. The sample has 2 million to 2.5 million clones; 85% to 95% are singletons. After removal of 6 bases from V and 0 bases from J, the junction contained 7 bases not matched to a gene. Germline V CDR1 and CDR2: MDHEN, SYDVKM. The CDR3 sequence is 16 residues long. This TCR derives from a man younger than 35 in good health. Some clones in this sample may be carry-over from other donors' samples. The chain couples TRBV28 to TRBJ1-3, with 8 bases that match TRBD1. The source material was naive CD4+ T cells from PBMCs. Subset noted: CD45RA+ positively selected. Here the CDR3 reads CASRAWTGSSGNTIYF. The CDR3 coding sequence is TGTGCCAGCAGGGCGTGGACAGGGTCCTCTGGAAACACCATATATTTT. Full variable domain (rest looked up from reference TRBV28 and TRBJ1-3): DVKVTQSSRYLVKRTGEKVFLECVQDMDHENMFWYRQDPGLGLRLIYFSYDVKMKEKGDIPEGYSVSREKKERFSLILESASTNQTSMYLCASRAWTGSSGNTIYFGEGSWLTVV.